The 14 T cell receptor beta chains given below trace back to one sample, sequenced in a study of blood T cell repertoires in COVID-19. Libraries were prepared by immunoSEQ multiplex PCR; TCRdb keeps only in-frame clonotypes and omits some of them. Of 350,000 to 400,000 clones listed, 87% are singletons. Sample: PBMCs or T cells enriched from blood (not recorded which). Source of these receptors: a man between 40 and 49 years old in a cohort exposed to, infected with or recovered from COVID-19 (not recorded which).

The CDR3 here is CASSYRSLEGEQFF. In nucleotides, the CDR3 is TGTGCCAGCAGTTACCGCTCACTAGAAGGTGAGCAGTTCTTC. The rearrangement uses TRBV6-5 and TRBJ2-1; a possible D gene is TRBD2 (5 bases). The CDR3 sequence is 14 residues long. V was trimmed by 2 bases and J by 9 bases, leaving 14 bases between them. The V gene's germline CDR1 is MNHEY and CDR2 SVGAGI.

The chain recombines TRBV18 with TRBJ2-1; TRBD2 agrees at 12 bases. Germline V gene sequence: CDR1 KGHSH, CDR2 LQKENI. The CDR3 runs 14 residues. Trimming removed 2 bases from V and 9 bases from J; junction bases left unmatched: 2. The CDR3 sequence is CASSPASGRVEQFF. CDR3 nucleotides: TGTGCCAGCTCACCAGCTAGCGGGAGGGTTGAGCAGTTCTTC.

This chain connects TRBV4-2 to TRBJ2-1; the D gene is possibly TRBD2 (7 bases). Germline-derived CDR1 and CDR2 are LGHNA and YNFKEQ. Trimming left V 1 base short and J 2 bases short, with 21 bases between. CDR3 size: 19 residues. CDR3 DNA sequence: TGTGCCAGCAGCCAAGGCTTAGGGGGGGCAGCGAAGGCCTACAATGAGCAGTTCTTC. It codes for CASSQGLGGAAKAYNEQFF.

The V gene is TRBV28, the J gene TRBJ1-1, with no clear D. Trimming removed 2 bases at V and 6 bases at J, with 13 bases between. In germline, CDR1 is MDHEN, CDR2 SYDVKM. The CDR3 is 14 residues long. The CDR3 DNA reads TGTGCCAGCAGTTTACCCCCCAGTAAGTCTGAAGCTTTCTTT. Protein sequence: CASSLPPSKSEAFF.

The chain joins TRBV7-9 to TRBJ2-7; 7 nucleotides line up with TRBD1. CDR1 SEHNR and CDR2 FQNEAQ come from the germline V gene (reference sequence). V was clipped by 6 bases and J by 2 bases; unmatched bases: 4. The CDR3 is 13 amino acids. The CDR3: CASREGQTYEQYF. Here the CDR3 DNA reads TGTGCCAGCAGAGAGGGACAGACCTACGAGCAGTACTTC.

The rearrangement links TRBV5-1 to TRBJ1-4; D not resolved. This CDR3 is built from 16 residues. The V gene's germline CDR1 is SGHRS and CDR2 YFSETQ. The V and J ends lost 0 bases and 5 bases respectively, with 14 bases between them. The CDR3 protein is CASSLGFRQINEKLFF. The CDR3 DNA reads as TGCGCCAGCAGCTTGGGCTTCCGACAAATAAATGAAAAACTGTTTTTT.

For the CDR3, the DNA is TGTGCCAGCAAAGCGGGGGATAGGGGAGCTTTCTTT. Translated, it gives CASKAGDRGAFF. The chain employs TRBV6-5 and TRBJ1-1; D possibly corresponds to TRBD1 (5 bases). V dropped 7 bases and J dropped 10 bases, with 16 bases sitting between them. From germline, CDR1 is MNHEY and CDR2 SVGAGI. The CDR3 spans 12 residues.

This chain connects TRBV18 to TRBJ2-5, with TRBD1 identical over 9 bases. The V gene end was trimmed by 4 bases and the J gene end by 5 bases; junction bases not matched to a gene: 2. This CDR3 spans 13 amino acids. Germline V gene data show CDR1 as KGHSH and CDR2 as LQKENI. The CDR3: CASSRTGVETQYF. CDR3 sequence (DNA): TGTGCCAGCTCACGGACAGGGGTGGAGACCCAGTACTTC.

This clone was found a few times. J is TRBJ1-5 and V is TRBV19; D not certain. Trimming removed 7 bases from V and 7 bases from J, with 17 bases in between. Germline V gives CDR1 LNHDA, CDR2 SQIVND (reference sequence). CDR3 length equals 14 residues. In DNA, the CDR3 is TGTGCCAGTACCGCCGGGTGGCCGTGGCAGCCCCAGCATTTT. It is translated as CASTAGWPWQPQHF.

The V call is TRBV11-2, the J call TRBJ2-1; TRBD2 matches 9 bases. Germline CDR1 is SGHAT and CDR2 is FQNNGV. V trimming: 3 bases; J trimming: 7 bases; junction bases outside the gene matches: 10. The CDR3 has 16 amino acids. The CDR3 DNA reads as TGTGCCAGCAGCTTCGAGCGGGCTAGCGGGATGAATGAGCAGTTCTTC. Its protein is CASSFERASGMNEQFF.

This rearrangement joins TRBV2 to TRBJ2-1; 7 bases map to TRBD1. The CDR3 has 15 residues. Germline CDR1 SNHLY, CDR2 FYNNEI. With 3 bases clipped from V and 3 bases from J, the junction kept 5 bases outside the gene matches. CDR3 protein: CASSEMDRNYNEQFF. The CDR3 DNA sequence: TGTGCCAGCAGTGAGATGGACAGGAACTACAATGAGCAGTTCTTC.

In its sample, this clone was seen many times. The CDR3 loop is CASSSGTGEYGYTF. CDR3 sequence (DNA): TGTGCCAGCAGTTCCGGGACAGGGGAATATGGCTACACCTTC. The genes are TRBV28 and TRBJ1-2; 10 positions agree with TRBD1. Germline assignment: CDR1 MDHEN and CDR2 SYDVKM. V was pared by 4 bases and J by 5 bases, with 4 bases of the junction left unmatched. This CDR3 has 14 residues.

CDR3 residues: CASSLRLATDTQYF. The CDR3 DNA is TGTGCCAGCAGCTTAAGGCTAGCCACAGATACGCAGTATTTT. The rearrangement joins TRBV11-1 to TRBJ2-3, with a tentative D call TRBD2 (5 bases). Trimming removed 2 bases from V and 2 bases from J, with 8 bases in between. The V gene's germline CDR1 is SGHAT and CDR2 FQDESV (reference sequence). This CDR3 has 14 amino acids.

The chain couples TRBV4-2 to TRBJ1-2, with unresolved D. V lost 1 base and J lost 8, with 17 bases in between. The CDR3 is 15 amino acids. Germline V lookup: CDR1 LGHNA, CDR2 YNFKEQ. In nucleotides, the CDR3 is TGTGCCAGCAGCCAAGTTGCGCGCCAGGCAAAAGGCTACACCTTC. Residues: CASSQVARQAKGYTF.